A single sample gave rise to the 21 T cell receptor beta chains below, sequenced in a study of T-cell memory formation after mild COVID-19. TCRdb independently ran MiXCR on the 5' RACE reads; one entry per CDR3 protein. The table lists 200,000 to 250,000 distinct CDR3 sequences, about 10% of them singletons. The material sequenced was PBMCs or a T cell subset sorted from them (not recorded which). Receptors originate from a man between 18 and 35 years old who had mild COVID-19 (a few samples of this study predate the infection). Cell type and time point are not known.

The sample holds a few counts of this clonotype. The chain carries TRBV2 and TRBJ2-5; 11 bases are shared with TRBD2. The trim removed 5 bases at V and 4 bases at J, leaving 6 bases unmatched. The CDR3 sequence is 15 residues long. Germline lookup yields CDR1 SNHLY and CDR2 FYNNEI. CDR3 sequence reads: CASSYSGGAGETQYF. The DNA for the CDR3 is TGTGCCAGCAGTTATAGCGGGGGGGCTGGAGAGACCCAGTACTTC.

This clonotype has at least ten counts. For the CDR3, the DNA is TGTGCCACCGCGGGAGAGGGGGACCAAGAGACCCAGTACTTC. Its translation is CATAGEGDQETQYF. The gene calls are TRBV24-1 and TRBJ2-5, with D possibly matching TRBD2 (7 bases). The length of the CDR3 is 14 residues. V gave up 9 bases and J gave up 0 bases, with 13 bases separating them. The germline gives CDR1 KGHDR, CDR2 SFDVKD.

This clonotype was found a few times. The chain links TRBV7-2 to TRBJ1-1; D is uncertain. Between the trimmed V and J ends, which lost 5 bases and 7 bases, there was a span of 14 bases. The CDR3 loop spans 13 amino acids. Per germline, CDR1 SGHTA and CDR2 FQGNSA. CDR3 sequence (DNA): TGTGCCAGCAGCAGCGTTGACGGGCTTGAAGCTTTCTTT. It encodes CASSSVDGLEAFF.

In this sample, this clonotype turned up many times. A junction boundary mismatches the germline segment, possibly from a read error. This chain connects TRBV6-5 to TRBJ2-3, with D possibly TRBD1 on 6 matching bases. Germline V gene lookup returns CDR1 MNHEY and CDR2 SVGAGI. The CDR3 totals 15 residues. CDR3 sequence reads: CASSYWQGRGDTQYF. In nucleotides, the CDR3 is TGTGCCAGCAGCTACTGGCAGGGGAGAGGGGATACGCAGTATTTT.

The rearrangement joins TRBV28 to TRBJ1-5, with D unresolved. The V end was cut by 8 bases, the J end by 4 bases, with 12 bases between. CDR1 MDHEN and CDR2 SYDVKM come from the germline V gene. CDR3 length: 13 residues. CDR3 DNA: TGTGCCAGCGAAACGGGGTGGAATCAGCCCCAGCATTTT. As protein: CASETGWNQPQHF.

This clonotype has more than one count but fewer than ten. The chain's CDR3 is CASRSGQTNQPQHF. CDR3 coding DNA: TGTGCCAGCAGGTCGGGGCAGACCAATCAGCCCCAGCATTTT. The chain employs TRBV6-5 and TRBJ1-5, with D perhaps matching TRBD1 (5 bases). V shed 6 bases and J shed 3 bases, with 12 bases lying between them. The V gene's germline CDR1 is MNHEY and CDR2 SVGAGI. CDR3 length equals 14 residues.

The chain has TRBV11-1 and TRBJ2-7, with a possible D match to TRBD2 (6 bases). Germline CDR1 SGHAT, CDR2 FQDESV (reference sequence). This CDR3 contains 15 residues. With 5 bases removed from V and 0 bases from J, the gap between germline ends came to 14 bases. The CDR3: CASSLGSGYSYEQYF. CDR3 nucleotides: TGTGCCAGCAGCCTTGGTAGCGGTTACTCCTACGAGCAGTACTTC.

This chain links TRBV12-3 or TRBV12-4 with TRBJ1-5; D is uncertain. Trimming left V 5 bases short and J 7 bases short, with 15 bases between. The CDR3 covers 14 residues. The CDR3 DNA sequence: TGTGCCAGCAGTACAGACACGAGAGGCCAGCCCCAGCATTTT. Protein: CASSTDTRGQPQHF.

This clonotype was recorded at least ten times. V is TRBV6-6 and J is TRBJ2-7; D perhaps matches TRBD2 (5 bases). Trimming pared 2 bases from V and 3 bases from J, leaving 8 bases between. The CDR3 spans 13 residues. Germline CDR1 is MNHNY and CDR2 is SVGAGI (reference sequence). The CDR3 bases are TGTGCCAGCAGTTACGACGGGAACTACGAGCAGTACTTC. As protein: CASSYDGNYEQYF.

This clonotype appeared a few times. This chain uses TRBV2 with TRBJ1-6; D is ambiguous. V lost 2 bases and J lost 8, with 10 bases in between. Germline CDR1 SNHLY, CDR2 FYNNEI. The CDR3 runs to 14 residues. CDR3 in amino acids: CASSENGSYSPLHF. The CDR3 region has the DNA TGTGCCAGCAGTGAAAACGGCTCCTATTCACCCCTCCACTTT.

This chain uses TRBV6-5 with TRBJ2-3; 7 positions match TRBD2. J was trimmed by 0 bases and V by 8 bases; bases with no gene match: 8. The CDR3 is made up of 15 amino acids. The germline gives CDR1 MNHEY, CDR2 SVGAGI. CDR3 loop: CASGGGGGSTDTQYF. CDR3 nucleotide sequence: TGTGCCAGCGGGGGGGGAGGCGGCAGCACAGATACGCAGTATTTT.

The CDR3: CASSLRNGVYEQYF. The CDR3 DNA follows: TGTGCCAGCAGCCTGCGTAACGGCGTCTACGAGCAGTACTTC. The chain recombines TRBV3-1 with TRBJ2-7; D is unclear. The CDR3 is 14 residues long. V lost 4 bases to trimming and J lost 3 bases, with 13 bases between them. The germline CDR1 and CDR2 sequences are LGHDT and YNNKEL (reference sequence).

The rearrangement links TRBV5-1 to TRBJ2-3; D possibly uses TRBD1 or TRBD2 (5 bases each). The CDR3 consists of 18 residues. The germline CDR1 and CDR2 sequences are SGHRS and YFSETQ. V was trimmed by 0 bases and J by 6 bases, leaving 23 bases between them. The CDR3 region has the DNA TGCGCCAGCAGCTTGGTAATTCAAGGCTGGGGGATTTCGGATACGCAGTATTTT. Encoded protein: CASSLVIQGWGISDTQYF.

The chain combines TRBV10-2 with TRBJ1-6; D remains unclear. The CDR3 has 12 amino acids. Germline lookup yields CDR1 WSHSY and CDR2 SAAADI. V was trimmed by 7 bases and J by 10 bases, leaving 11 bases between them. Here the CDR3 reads CASKRVGSPLHF. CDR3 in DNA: TGCGCCAGCAAAAGGGTGGGCTCACCCCTCCACTTT.

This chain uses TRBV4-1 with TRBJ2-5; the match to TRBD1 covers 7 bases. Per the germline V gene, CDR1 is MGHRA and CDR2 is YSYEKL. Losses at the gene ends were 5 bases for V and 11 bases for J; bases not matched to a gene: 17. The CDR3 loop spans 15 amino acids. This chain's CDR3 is CASSSEDRVVGTQYF. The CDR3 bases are TGCGCCAGCAGCAGCGAAGACAGGGTGGTGGGTACGCAGTACTTC.

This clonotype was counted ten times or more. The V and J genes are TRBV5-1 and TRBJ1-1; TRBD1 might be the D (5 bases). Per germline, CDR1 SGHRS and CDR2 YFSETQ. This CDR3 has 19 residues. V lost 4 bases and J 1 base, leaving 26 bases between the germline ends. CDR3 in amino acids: CASSMDGPGRKDGNTEAFF. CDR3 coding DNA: TGCGCCAGCAGCATGGACGGACCGGGACGTAAAGATGGGAACACTGAAGCTTTCTTT. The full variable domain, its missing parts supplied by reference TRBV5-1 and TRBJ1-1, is KAGVTQTPRYLIKTRGQQVTLSCSPISGHRSVSWYQQTPGQGLQFLFEYFSETQRNKGNFPGRFSGRQFSNSRSEMNVSTLELGDSALYLCASSMDGPGRKDGNTEAFFGQGTRLTVV.

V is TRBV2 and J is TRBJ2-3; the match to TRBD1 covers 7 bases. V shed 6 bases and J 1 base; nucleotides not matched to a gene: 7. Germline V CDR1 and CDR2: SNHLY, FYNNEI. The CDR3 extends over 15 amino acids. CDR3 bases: TGTGCCAGCAGCGAACAGGGGAAGCGCACAGATACGCAGTATTTT. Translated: CASSEQGKRTDTQYF.

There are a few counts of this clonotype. The chain's CDR3 is CASSPGIWRPPPGNTIYF. The DNA of the CDR3 is TGTGCCAGCAGTCCGGGGATTTGGCGGCCGCCGCCTGGAAACACCATATATTTT. This chain uses TRBV6-5 with TRBJ1-3; no definite D call. The germline V and J ends were trimmed by 5 bases and 2 bases, with 22 bases remaining between them. In germline, CDR1 is MNHEY, CDR2 SVGAGI. The CDR3 spans 18 residues.

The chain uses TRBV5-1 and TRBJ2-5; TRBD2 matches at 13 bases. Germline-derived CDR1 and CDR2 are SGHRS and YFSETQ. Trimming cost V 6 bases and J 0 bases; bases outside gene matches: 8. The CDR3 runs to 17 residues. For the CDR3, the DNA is TGCGCCAGCACCCCGGGACTAGCGGGGAAGTACCAAGAGACCCAGTACTTC. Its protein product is CASTPGLAGKYQETQYF.

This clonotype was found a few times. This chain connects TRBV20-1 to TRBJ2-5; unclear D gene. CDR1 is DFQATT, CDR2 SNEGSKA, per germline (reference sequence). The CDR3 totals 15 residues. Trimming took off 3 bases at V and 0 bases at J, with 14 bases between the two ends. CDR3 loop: CSASLRVPYQETQYF. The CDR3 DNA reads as TGCAGTGCTAGCCTCCGGGTCCCGTACCAAGAGACCCAGTACTTC.

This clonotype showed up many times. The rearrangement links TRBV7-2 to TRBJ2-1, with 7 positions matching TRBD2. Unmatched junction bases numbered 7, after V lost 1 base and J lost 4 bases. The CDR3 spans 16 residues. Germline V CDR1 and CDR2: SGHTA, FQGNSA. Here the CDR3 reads CASSLDATGGYNEQFF. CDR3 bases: TGTGCCAGCAGCTTAGATGCGACCGGGGGGTACAATGAGCAGTTCTTC.